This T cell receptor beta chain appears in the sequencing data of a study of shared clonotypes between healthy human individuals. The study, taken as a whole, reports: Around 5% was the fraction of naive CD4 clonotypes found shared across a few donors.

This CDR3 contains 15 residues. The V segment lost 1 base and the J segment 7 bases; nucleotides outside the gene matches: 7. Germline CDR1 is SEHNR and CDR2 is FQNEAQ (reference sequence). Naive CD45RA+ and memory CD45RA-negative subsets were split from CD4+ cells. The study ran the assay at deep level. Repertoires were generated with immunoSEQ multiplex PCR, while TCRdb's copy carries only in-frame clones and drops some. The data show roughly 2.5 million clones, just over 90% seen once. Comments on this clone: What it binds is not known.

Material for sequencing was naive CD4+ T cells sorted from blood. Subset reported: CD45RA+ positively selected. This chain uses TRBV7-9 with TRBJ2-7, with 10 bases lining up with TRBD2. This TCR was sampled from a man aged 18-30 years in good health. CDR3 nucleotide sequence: TGTGCCAGCAGCTTAGTTCAACTAGCGGGAAATGAGCAGTACTTC. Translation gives CASSLVQLAGNEQYF.